A few counts support the clone carrying this T cell receptor (beta chain). CDR1 and CDR2 (germline): SEHNR, FQNEAQ (reference sequence). Trimming pared 1 base from V and 7 bases from J, leaving 13 bases between. The CDR3 is 15 residues long. For the second PCR, which ran for roughly 6 to 11 cycles, a sample-barcoded 5' primer and a J-beta primer mix were used. TCRdb processed the 5' RACE reads anew with MiXCR; each CDR3 protein has one entry. Of 760,000 or so distinct CDR3 sequences in the sample, about 25% were seen once. The entry originates in a study of blood T cells in healthy people across ages. The sample was also reused in another study, on T cells of mothers and their children. That work contributes: Once extracted, all RNA went into cDNA synthesis at about 1.5 ug per 15 ul. Mothers gave over 9 million TCR beta CDR3 reads each, and children some 3 million each. The overlap seen between related mothers and children slightly exceeded that of unrelated pairs, though not significantly.

The chain has TRBV7-9 and TRBJ1-4; a weak D match, TRBD1 (6 bases). The sequence came from a boy aged 5-17 years in good health. Material: blood. CDR3 sequence (DNA): TGTGCCAGCAGCTTAGATCCGGGACAAGGTGAAAAACTGTTTTTT. It encodes CASSLDPGQGEKLFF.